The rows below give T cell receptor beta chains drawn from one sample of a study of cytomegalovirus exposure and HLA in healthy donors. Sequenced by immunoSEQ multiplex PCR; TCRdb stores in-frame clones only, minus some. The sample lists some 200,000 clones, around 83% occurring once. Material for sequencing was PBMCs. The receptors originated from a woman between 50 and 59 years old in good health and CMV-seropositive. Both conserved end residues are part of each CDR3. Fields, in order: J gene, V gene, D gene, clone size, CDR3 DNA, CDR3 protein. A D gene is named only where the DNA matches it firmly. Size tells how often a clone was seen (once, few, many) or the class of an expanded clone, and some rows leave it out.

j_call: TRBJ2-1; v_call: TRBV7-6; d_call: TRBD2; clone_size: .; cdr3_nt: TGTGCCAGCAGCCGTAGCGGGGGAGCCTACAATGAGCAGTTCTTC; cdr3_aa: CASSRSGGAYNEQFF
j_call: TRBJ1-2; v_call: TRBV11-2; d_call: TRBD1; clone_size: .; cdr3_nt: TGTGCCAGCAGCCCCCGGACAGGGGTCGGCTACACCTTC; cdr3_aa: CASSPRTGVGYTF
j_call: TRBJ2-7; v_call: TRBV28; d_call: TRBD1; clone_size: .; cdr3_nt: TGTGCCAGCAGCGACCGGGACAGGGCCCCTTACGAGCAGTACTTC; cdr3_aa: CASSDRDRAPYEQYF
j_call: TRBJ2-2; v_call: TRBV5-1; d_call: .; clone_size: .; cdr3_nt: TGCGCCAGCCGGACAGAAAACACCGGGGAGCTGTTTTTT; cdr3_aa: CASRTENTGELFF
j_call: TRBJ2-3; v_call: TRBV5-1; d_call: .; clone_size: .; cdr3_nt: TGCGCCAGCAGCCGGTGGCTAGCTTCAGATACGCAGTATTTT; cdr3_aa: CASSRWLASDTQYF
j_call: TRBJ1-2; v_call: TRBV5-1; d_call: .; clone_size: .; cdr3_nt: TGCGCCAGCAGCTTGGTCACAGGAGATTATGGCTACACCTTC; cdr3_aa: CASSLVTGDYGYTF
j_call: TRBJ1-1; v_call: TRBV29-1; d_call: .; clone_size: .; cdr3_nt: TGCAGCGCTCGACTGGAGAACACTGAAGCTTTCTTT; cdr3_aa: CSARLENTEAFF
j_call: TRBJ1-5; v_call: TRBV18; d_call: .; clone_size: .; cdr3_nt: TGTGCCAGCTCACCCGGGACACCTAATAGCAATCAGCCCCAGCATTTT; cdr3_aa: CASSPGTPNSNQPQHF
j_call: TRBJ2-5; v_call: TRBV9; d_call: TRBD2; clone_size: .; cdr3_nt: TGTGCCAGCAGCGTAGGGTCCCTAGCGGGTCAAGAGACCCAGTACTTC; cdr3_aa: CASSVGSLAGQETQYF
j_call: TRBJ1-3; v_call: TRBV19; d_call: TRBD1; clone_size: .; cdr3_nt: TGTGCCAGTAGTACTCTGACAGGGGCTGGAAACACCATATATTTT; cdr3_aa: CASSTLTGAGNTIYF
j_call: TRBJ2-1; v_call: TRBV7-2; d_call: .; clone_size: .; cdr3_nt: TGTGCCAGCAGCTTAGGTGGGAGCCCCAAGGAGCAGTTCTTC; cdr3_aa: CASSLGGSPKEQFF
j_call: TRBJ1-1; v_call: TRBV4-3; d_call: .; clone_size: few; cdr3_nt: TGCGCCAGCAGCCAAGATCACCTTCCAGGGGTATTCACTGAAGCTTTCTTT; cdr3_aa: CASSQDHLPGVFTEAFF
j_call: TRBJ1-6; v_call: TRBV5-6; d_call: TRBD1; clone_size: .; cdr3_nt: TGTGCCAGCAGCTTTCGACAGGGGAATTCACCCCTCCACTTT; cdr3_aa: CASSFRQGNSPLHF
j_call: TRBJ1-4; v_call: TRBV19; d_call: .; clone_size: .; cdr3_nt: TGTGCCAGTAGTATGGGAGGGATAACTAATGAAAAACTGTTTTTT; cdr3_aa: CASSMGGITNEKLFF
j_call: TRBJ1-3; v_call: TRBV7-6; d_call: .; clone_size: once; cdr3_nt: TGTGCCAGCAGCCCCGAGCGACAGTCCTCTGGAAACACCATATATTTT; cdr3_aa: CASSPERQSSGNTIYF
j_call: TRBJ2-4; v_call: TRBV29-1; d_call: TRBD1; clone_size: .; cdr3_nt: TGCAGCGTCGATTTGGGACAGCTAGCCAAAAACAGTCAGTACTTC; cdr3_aa: CSVDLGQLAKNSQYF
j_call: TRBJ2-7; v_call: TRBV18; d_call: .; clone_size: .; cdr3_nt: TGTGCCAGCTCACCATTGGTCGGGGGTGGATCCGAGCAGTACTTC; cdr3_aa: CASSPLVGGGSEQYF
j_call: TRBJ2-7; v_call: TRBV28; d_call: .; clone_size: .; cdr3_nt: TGTGCCAGCAGTTCCCCGACAGCAAGTGACTACGAGCAGTACTTC; cdr3_aa: CASSSPTASDYEQYF
j_call: TRBJ2-1; v_call: TRBV25-1; d_call: .; clone_size: .; cdr3_nt: TGTGCCAGCAAACGTCGTGGGGGCACGGGACAGTTCTTC; cdr3_aa: CASKRRGGTGQFF
j_call: TRBJ2-5; v_call: TRBV5-4; d_call: .; clone_size: few; cdr3_nt: TGTGCCAGCAGCCCCCCCCCTGCGGGTGGGGGGGAGACCCAGTACTTC; cdr3_aa: CASSPPPAGGGETQYF